This is a list of T cell receptor beta chains from one sample in a study of blood T cell repertoires in COVID-19. Profiled with immunoSEQ multiplex PCR; TCRdb holds only in-frame clones, not every one. The table shows roughly 25,000 clones, with around 70% occurring only once. Source material: peripheral blood. The receptor set was obtained from a woman older than 75 with acute or convalescent COVID-19. Each CDR3 is given with its conserved first and last residue. A D gene is named only where the DNA matches it firmly. Clone size appears in some rows only: once, few, many, or a class for an expanded clone.

cdr3_aa | cdr3_nt | v_call | cdr3_length | j_call | d_call | clone_size
CASSPTAEGNTIYF | TGTGCCAGCTCACCAACAGCCGAGGGAAACACCATATATTTT | TRBV18 | 14 | TRBJ1-3 | . | .
CASTKSGGYTEAFF | TGTGCCAGCACCAAAAGTGGGGGGTACACTGAAGCTTTCTTT | TRBV6-5 | 14 | TRBJ1-1 | . | once
CASSLGTSRTNEQFF | TGTGCCAGCAGCTTAGGCACTAGCAGAACGAATGAGCAGTTCTTC | TRBV7-2 | 15 | TRBJ2-1 | . | few
CASSYGGAYGYTF | TGTGCCAGCAGTTACGGGGGGGCCTATGGCTACACCTTC | TRBV6-5 | 13 | TRBJ1-2 | . | .
CASRPNLRRGDTEAFF | TGTGCCAGCAGACCCAACCTCCGGCGGGGTGACACTGAAGCTTTCTTT | TRBV6-6 | 16 | TRBJ1-1 | . | .
CSASLGGSEFF | TGCAGTGCTAGTTTGGGGGGTTCGGAGTTCTTC | TRBV20-1 | 11 | TRBJ2-1 | . | .
CASSEGIPGQTEAFF | TGTGCCAGCAGTGAAGGAATACCAGGGCAGACTGAAGCTTTCTTT | TRBV6-1 | 15 | TRBJ1-1 | . | .
CASSLAGGNTEAFF | TGCGCCAGCAGCTTGGCCGGCGGGAACACTGAAGCTTTCTTT | TRBV5-1 | 14 | TRBJ1-1 | . | .
CASSLAGAYTEAFF | TGTGCCAGCAGCTTAGCAGGGGCTTACACTGAAGCTTTCTTT | TRBV7-9 | 14 | TRBJ1-1 | . | .
CASSSGGPSNEQFF | TGTGCCAGCAGTTCAGGGGGTCCCTCCAATGAGCAGTTCTTC | TRBV13 | 14 | TRBJ2-1 | TRBD1 | .